This TCR beta chain was documented in a study of blood T cell repertoires in COVID-19. Study summary: Samples of COVID-19 (acute and convalescent) were obtained from the United States, Italy and Spain. PBMCs, B-cell-depleted T cells, or T cells provided the cDNA or gDNA that made up the material.

Categorization into cohorts depended on clinical history that participants reported. For recovered donors of Cohort 3, there were two negative PCRs, clearance, or symptom resolution. The repertoire was sequenced with immunoSEQ multiplex PCR; TCRdb's copy has only in-frame clones and lacks some. Of about 200,000 clones listed, 85% are singletons. V dropped 5 bases and J dropped 7 bases, with 12 bases sitting between them. This CDR3 comprises 13 residues. Germline CDR1 SGHVS, CDR2 FQNEAQ. The sample comprised PBMCs or T cells enriched from blood (not recorded which). The V gene is TRBV7-8, the J gene TRBJ1-5; D gene uncertain. This receptor was obtained from a man aged 35 to 55 who had recovered from COVID-19. The CDR3 nucleotides are TGTGCCAGCAGCGGAGGAGGTCGCCAGCCCCAGCATTTT. It yields the protein CASSGGGRQPQHF.